This T cell receptor (beta chain) was captured in a study of T cells in Graves' hyperthyroidism and ophthalmopathy. This clonotype was recorded many times. Its antigen is as yet unknown. Study conclusions and caveats: Most clonotypes expanded in thyroid above 0.001 were likewise present in blood.

Amplified TCR beta CDR3 regions came from RNA transcripts. In the first-round RT-PCR of the TCR CDR3, the HTBI primer set was used. Each CDR3 protein gets one entry after TCRdb re-called the multiplex PCR reads with MiXCR. The sample holds roughly 520,000 distinct CDR3 sequences, about 24% seen once. Sequencing used blood. This TCR was sampled from a woman aged 25 to 39 with Graves' ophthalmopathy.

CDR3 sequence reads: CASSIGLAGGRETQYF. CDR3 coding DNA: TGTGCCAGCAGTATCGGACTAGCGGGGGGCCGGGAGACCCAGTACTTC. V gene TRBV27 combines with J gene TRBJ2-5; TRBD2 aligns across 14 bases. V lost 5 bases, J lost 5 bases, and 7 bases stayed unmatched. CDR3 length: 16 residues. CDR1 is MNHEY and CDR2 is SMNVEV in the germline V gene (reference sequence).